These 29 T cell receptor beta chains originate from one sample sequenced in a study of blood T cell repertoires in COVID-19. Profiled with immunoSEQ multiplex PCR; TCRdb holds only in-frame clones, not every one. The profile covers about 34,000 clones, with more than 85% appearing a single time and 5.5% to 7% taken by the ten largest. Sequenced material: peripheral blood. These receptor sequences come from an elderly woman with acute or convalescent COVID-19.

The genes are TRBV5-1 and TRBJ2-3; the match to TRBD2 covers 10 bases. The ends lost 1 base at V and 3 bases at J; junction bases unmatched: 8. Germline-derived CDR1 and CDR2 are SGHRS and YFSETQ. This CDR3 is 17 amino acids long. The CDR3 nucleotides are TGCGCCAGCAGCTTGATGTCTAGCGGGGGTACGACAGATACGCAGTATTTT. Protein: CASSLMSSGGTTDTQYF.

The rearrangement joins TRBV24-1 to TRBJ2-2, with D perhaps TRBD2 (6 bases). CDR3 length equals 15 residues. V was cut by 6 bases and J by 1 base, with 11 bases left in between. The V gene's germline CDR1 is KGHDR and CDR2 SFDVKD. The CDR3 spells CATSSGGRNTGELFF. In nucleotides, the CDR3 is TGTGCCACCAGTTCAGGAGGGAGGAACACCGGGGAGCTGTTTTTT.

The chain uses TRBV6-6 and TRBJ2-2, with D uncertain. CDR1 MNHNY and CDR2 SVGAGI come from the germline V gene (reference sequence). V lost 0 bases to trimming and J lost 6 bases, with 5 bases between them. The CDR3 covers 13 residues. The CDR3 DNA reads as TGTGCCAGCAGTTACTCCCTCGCCGGGGAGCTGTTTTTT. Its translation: CASSYSLAGELFF.

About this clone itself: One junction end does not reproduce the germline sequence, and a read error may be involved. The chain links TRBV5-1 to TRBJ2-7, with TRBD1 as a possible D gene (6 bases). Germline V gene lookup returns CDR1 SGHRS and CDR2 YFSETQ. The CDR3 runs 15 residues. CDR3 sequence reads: CASSLGVQGSFEQYF. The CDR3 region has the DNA TGCGCCAGCAGCTTGGGGGTCCAGGGGTCCTTCGAGCAGTACTTC. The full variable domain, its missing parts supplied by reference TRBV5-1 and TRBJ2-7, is KAGVTQTPRYLIKTRGQQVTLSCSPISGHRSVSWYQQTPGQGLQFLFEYFSETQRNKGNFPGRFSGRQFSNSRSEMNVSTLELGDSALYLCASSLGVQGSFEQYFGPGTRLTVT.

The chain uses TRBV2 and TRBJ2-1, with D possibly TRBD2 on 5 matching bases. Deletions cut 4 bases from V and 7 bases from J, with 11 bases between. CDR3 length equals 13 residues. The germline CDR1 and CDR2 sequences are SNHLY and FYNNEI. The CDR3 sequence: CASSADLANEQFF. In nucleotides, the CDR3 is TGTGCCAGCAGTGCTGACCTAGCAAATGAGCAGTTCTTC.

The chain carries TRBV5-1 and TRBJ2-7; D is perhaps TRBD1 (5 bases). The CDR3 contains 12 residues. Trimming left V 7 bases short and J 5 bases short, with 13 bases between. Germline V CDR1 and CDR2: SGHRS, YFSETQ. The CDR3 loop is CASSAQGHEQYF. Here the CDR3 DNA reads TGCGCCAGCTCCGCTCAGGGTCACGAGCAGTACTTC.

The CDR3 region is CASSADRVTGELFF. The CDR3 nucleotides read TGTGCCAGCAGCGCGGACAGAGTTACCGGGGAGCTGTTTTTT. The chain employs TRBV7-3 and TRBJ2-2; perhaps TRBD1 as D (6 bases). This CDR3 contains 14 residues. Looked up from germline, CDR1 is SGHTA and CDR2 is FQGTGA. V was pared by 5 bases and J by 5 bases, with 12 bases between. Together with reference TRBV7-3 and TRBJ2-2, the CDR3 gives the full variable domain: GAGVSQTPSNKVTEKGKYVELRCDPISGHTALYWYRQSLGQGPEFLIYFQGTGAADDSGLPNDRFFAVRPEGSVSTLKIQRTERGDSAVYLCASSADRVTGELFFGEGSRLTVL.

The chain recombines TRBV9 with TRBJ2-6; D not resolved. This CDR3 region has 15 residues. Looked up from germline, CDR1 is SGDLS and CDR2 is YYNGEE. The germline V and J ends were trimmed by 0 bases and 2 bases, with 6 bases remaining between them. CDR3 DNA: TGTGCCAGCAGCGTAGCGGGTACTGGGGCCAACGTCCTGACTTTC. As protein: CASSVAGTGANVLTF.

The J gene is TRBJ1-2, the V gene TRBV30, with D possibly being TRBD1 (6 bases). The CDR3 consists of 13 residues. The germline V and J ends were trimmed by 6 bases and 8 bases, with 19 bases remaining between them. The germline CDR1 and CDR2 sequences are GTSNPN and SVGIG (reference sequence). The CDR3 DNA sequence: TGTGCCTGCGGGGGGCCTCGAAGTGGGGGCTACACCTTC. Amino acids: CACGGPRSGGYTF.

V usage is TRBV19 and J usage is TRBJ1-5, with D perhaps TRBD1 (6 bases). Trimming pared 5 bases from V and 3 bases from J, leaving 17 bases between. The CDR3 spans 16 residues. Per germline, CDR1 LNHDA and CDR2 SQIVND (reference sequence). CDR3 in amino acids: CASSPQGRIINQPQHF. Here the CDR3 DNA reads TGTGCCAGTAGTCCCCAGGGGCGGATAATCAATCAGCCCCAGCATTTT. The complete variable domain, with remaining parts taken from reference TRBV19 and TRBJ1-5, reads DGGITQSPKYLFRKEGQNVTLSCEQNLNHDAMYWYRQDPGQGLRLIYYSQIVNDFQKGDIAEGYSVSREKKESFPLTVTSAQKNPTAFYLCASSPQGRIINQPQHFGDGTRLSIL.

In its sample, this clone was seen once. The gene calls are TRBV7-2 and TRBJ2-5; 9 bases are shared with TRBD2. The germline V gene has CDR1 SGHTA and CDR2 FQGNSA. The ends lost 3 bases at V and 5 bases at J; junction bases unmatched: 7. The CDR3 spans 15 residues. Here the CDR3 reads CASSFSSGVGETQYF. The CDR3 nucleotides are TGTGCCAGCAGCTTCTCTAGCGGGGTCGGGGAGACCCAGTACTTC.

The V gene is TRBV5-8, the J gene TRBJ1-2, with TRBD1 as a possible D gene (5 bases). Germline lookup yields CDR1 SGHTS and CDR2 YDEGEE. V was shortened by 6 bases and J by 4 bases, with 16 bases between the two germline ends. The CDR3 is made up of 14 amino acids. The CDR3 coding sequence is TGTGCCAGCAACCCCTATGCGGGGGGCTATGGCTACACCTTC. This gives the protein CASNPYAGGYGYTF.

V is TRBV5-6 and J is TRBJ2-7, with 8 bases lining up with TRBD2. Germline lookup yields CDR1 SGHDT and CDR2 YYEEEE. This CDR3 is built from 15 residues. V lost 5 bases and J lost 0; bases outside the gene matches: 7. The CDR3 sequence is CASRVGGTSSYEQYF. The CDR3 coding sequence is TGTGCCAGCAGGGTAGGTGGGACTAGCTCCTACGAGCAGTACTTC. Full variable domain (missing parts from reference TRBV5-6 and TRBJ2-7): DAGVTQSPTHLIKTRGQQVTLRCSPKSGHDTVSWYQQALGQGPQFIFQYYEEEERQRGNFPDRFSGHQFPNYSSELNVNALLLGDSALYLCASRVGGTSSYEQYFGPGTRLTVT.

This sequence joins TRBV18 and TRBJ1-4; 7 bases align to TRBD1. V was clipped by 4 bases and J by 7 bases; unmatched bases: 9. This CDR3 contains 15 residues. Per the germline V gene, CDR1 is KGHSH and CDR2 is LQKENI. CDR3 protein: CASSLGQVEGEKLFF. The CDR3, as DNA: TGTGCCAGCTCACTCGGACAGGTGGAAGGTGAAAAACTGTTTTTT.

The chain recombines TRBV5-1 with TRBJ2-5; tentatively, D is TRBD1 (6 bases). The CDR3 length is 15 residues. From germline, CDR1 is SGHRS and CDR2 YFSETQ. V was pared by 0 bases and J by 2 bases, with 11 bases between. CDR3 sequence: CASSLVGTRQETQYF. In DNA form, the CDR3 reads TGCGCCAGCAGCTTGGTTGGGACAAGACAAGAGACCCAGTACTTC.

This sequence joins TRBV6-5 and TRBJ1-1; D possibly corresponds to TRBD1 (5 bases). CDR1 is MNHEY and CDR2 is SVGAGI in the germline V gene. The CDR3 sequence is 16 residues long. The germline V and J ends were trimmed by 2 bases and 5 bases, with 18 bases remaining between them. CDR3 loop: CASSYLSWGVGTEAFF. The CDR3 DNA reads TGTGCCAGCAGTTACCTTAGCTGGGGGGTGGGAACTGAAGCTTTCTTT.

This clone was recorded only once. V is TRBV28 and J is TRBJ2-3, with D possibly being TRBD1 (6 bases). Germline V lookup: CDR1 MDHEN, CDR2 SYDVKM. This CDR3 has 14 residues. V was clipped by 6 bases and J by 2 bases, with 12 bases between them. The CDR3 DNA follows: TGTGCCAGCAGGGGGCAGGGGACCACAGATACGCAGTATTTT. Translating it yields CASRGQGTTDTQYF.

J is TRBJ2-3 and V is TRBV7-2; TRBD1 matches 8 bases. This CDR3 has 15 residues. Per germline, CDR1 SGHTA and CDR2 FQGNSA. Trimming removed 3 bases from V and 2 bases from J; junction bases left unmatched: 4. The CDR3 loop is CASSFRDRLTDTQYF. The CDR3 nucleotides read TGTGCCAGCAGCTTCCGGGACAGGCTCACAGATACGCAGTATTTT.

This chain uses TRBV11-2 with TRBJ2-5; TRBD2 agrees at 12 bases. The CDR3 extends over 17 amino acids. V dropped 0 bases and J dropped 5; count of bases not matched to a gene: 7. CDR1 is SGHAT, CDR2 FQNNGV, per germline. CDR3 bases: TGTGCCAGCAGCTTAGATCGGGGACTAGCGGGCGTGGAGACCCAGTACTTC. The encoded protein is CASSLDRGLAGVETQYF.

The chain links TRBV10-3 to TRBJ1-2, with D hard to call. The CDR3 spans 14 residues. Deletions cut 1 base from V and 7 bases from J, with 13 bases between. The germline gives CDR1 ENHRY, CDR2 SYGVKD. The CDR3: CAISEYGEAIGYTF. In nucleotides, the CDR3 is TGTGCCATCAGTGAGTACGGAGAGGCTATTGGCTACACCTTC.

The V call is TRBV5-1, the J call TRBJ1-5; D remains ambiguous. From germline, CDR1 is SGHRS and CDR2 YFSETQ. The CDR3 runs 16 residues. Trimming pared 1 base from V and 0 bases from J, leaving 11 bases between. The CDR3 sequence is CASSLLGSYSNQPQHF. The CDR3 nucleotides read TGCGCCAGCAGCTTGTTGGGCAGCTATAGCAATCAGCCCCAGCATTTT.

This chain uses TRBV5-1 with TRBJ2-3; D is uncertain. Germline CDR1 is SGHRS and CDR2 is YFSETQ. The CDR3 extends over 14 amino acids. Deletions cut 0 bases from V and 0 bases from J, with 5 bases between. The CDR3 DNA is TGCGCCAGCAGCTTGGGGGCTAGCACAGATACGCAGTATTTT. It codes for CASSLGASTDTQYF.

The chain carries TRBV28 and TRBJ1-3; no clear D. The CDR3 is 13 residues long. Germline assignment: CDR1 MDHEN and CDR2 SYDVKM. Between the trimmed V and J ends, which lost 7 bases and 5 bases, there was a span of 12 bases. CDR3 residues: CASTGVPRNTIYF. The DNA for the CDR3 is TGTGCCAGCACGGGAGTTCCACGAAACACCATATATTTT.

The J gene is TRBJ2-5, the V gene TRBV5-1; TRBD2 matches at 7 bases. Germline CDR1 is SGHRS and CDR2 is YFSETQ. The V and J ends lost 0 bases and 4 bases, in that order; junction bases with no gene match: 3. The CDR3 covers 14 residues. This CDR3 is CASSLEVAGETQYF. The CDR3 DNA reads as TGCGCCAGCAGCTTGGAGGTAGCGGGAGAGACCCAGTACTTC.

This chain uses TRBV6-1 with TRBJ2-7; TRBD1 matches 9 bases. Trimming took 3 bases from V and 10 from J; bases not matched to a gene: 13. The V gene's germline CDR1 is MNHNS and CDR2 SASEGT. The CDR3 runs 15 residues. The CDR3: CASSEGGTGLYGQYF. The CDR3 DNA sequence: TGTGCCAGCAGTGAGGGGGGGACAGGGCTTTACGGACAGTACTTC.

In DNA form, the CDR3 reads TGCGCCAGCAGCTCACGGACAGGGGGCTACGAGCAGTACTTC. This translates into CASSSRTGGYEQYF. The rearrangement links TRBV5-1 to TRBJ2-7; 10 nucleotides agree with TRBD1. The CDR3 has 14 residues. CDR1 SGHRS and CDR2 YFSETQ come from the germline V gene. V gave up 3 bases and J gave up 3 bases; unmatched junction bases: 3.

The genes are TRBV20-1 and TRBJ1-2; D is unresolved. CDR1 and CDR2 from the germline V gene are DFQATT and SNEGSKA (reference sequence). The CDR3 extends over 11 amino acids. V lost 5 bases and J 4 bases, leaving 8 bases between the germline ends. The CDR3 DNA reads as TGCAGTGCTGAGGCGGCCTATGGCTACACCTTC. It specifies CSAEAAYGYTF.

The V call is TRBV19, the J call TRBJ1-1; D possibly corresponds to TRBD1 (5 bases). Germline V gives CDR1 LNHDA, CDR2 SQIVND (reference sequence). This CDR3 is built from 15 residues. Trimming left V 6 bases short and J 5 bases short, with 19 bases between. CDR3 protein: CASRGIGAGETEAFF. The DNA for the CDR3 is TGTGCCAGTAGGGGGATTGGGGCGGGGGAGACTGAAGCTTTCTTT. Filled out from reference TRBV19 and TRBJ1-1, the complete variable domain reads DGGITQSPKYLFRKEGQNVTLSCEQNLNHDAMYWYRQDPGQGLRLIYYSQIVNDFQKGDIAEGYSVSREKKESFPLTVTSAQKNPTAFYLCASRGIGAGETEAFFGQGTRLTVV.

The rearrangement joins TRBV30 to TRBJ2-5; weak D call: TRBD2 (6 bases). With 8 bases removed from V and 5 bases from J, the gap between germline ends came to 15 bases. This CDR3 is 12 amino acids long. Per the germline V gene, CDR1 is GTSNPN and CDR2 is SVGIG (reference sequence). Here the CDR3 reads CALSLSGETQYF. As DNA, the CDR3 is TGTGCCCTGTCCCTGAGCGGGGAGACCCAGTACTTC.